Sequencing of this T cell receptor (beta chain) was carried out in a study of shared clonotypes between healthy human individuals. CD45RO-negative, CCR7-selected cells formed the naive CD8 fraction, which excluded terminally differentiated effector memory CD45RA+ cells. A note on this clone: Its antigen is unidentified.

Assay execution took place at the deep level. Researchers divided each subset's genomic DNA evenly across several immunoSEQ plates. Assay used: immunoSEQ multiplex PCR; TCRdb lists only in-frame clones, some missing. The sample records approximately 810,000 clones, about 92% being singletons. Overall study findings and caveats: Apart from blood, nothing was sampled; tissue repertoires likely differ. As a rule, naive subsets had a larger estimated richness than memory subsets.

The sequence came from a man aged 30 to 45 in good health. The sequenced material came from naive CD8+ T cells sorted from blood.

Written as DNA, the CDR3 is TGCGCCAGCAGCCAAGATGCAGGGTACTACGAGCAGTACTTC. Protein sequence: CASSQDAGYYEQYF. V usage is TRBV4-1 and J usage is TRBJ2-7; possibly TRBD1 for D (5 bases). From germline, CDR1 is MGHRA and CDR2 YSYEKL. V was trimmed by 0 bases and J by 3 bases, leaving 9 bases between them. The CDR3 length is 14 residues.